The present T cell receptor (beta chain) was sequenced within a study of T-cell reconstitution after alpha-beta-depleted transplantation in children. V was pared by 0 bases and J by 3 bases, with 4 bases of the junction left unmatched. The CDR3 runs 15 residues. The germline gives CDR1 LGHDT, CDR2 YNNKEL (reference sequence). Unique molecular identifiers were used in preparing the TCRbeta library. One entry per CDR3 protein, called by TCRdb with MiXCR from the PCR reads. Among some 600,000 distinct CDR3 sequences listed, 10% to 15% were seen once. Whole-study findings and limits: T-cell numbers and diversity, one year after transplant, stemmed largely from T cells that were newly produced. Certain patients had high TCRbeta diversity at day 60, and it came from recipient T cells and thymic progenitors that survived. Several hundred graft clones that had expanded were reportedly the source of alpha-beta T cells about two months after transplant.

This clonotype showed up many times. Antigen specificity is unknown. The sample was PBMCs, mostly from graft donor cells, taken 360 days after TCRalphabeta/CD19-depleted stem cell transplant. The V gene is TRBV3-1, the J gene TRBJ2-7; 8 nucleotides match TRBD1. The clonotype was recovered from a male patient younger than 18 who had a stem cell transplant for acute myeloid leukemia, so the T cells may come from the graft donor. CDR3 amino acids: CASSQEWTGRYEQYF. In DNA form, the CDR3 reads TGTGCCAGCAGCCAAGAGTGGACAGGGCGCTACGAGCAGTACTTC.